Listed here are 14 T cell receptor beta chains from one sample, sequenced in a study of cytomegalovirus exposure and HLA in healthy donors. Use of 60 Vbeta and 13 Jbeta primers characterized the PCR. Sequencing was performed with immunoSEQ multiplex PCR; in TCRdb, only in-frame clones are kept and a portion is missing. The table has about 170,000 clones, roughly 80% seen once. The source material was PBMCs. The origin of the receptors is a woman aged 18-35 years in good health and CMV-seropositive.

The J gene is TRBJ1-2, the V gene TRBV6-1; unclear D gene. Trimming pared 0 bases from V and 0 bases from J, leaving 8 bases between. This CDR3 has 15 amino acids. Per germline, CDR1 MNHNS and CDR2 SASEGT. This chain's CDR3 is CASSEASPANYGYTF. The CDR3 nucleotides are TGTGCCAGCAGTGAAGCTTCCCCTGCTAACTATGGCTACACCTTC.

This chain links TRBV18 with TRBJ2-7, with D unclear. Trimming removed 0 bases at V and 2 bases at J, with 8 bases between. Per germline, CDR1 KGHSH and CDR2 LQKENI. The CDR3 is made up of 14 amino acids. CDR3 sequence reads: CASSPPAPTYEQYF. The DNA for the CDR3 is TGTGCCAGCTCACCACCGGCCCCGACCTACGAGCAGTACTTC.

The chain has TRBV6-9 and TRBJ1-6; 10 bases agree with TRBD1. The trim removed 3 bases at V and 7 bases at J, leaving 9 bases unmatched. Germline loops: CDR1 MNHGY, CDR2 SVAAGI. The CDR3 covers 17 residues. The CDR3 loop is CASSYYARTGGNSPLHF. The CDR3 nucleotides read TGTGCCAGCAGTTACTACGCGCGGACAGGGGGGAATTCACCCCTCCACTTT.

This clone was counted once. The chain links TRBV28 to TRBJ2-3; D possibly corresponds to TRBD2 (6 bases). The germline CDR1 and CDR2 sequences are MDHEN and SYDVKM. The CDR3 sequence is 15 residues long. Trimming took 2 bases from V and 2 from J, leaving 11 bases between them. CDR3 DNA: TGTGCCAGCAGTTTAGGGGCGGGAACCACAGATACGCAGTATTTT. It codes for CASSLGAGTTDTQYF.

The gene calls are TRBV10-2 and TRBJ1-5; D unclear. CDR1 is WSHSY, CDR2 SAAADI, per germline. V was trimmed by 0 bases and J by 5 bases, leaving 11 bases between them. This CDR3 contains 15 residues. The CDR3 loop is CASSESNRIDQPQHF. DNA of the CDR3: TGCGCCAGCAGTGAGTCGAACAGAATCGATCAGCCCCAGCATTTT.

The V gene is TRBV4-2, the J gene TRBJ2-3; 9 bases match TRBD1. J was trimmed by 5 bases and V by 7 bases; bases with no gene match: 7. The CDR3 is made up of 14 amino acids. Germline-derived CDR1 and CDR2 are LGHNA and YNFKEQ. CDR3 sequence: CASIRDREGDTQYF. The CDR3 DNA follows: TGTGCCAGCATACGGGACAGGGAAGGAGATACGCAGTATTTT.

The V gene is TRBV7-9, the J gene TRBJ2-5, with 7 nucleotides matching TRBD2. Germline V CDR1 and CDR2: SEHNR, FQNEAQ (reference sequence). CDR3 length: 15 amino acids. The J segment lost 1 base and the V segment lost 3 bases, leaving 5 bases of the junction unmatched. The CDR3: CASSLPGLGQETQYF. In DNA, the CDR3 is TGTGCCAGCAGCTTGCCCGGACTAGGCCAAGAGACCCAGTACTTC.

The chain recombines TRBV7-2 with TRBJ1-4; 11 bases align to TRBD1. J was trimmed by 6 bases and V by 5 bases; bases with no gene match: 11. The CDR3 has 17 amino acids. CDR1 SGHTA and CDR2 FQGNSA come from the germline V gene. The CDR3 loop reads CASSPRTGGFTYEKLFF. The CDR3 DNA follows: TGTGCCAGCAGCCCGAGGACAGGGGGCTTTACTTATGAAAAACTGTTTTTT.

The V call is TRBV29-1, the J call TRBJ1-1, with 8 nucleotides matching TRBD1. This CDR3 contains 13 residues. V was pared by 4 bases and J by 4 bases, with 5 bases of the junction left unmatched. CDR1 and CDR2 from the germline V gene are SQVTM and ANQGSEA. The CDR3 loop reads CSVVAQGATEAFF. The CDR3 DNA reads TGCAGCGTTGTGGCTCAGGGGGCCACTGAAGCTTTCTTT. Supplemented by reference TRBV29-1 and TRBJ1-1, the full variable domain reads SAVISQKPSRDICQRGTSLTIQCQVDSQVTMMFWYRQQPGQSLTLIATANQGSEATYESGFVIDKFPISRPNLTFSTLTVSNMSPEDSSIYLCSVVAQGATEAFFGQGTRLTVV.

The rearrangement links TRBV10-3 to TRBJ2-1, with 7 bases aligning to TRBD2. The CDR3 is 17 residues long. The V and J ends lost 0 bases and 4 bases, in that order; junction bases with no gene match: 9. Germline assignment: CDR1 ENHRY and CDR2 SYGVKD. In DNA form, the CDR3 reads TGTGCCATCAGTGAGTCCAGCGGCGCTAGCGGTTACAATGAGCAGTTCTTC. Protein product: CAISESSGASGYNEQFF.

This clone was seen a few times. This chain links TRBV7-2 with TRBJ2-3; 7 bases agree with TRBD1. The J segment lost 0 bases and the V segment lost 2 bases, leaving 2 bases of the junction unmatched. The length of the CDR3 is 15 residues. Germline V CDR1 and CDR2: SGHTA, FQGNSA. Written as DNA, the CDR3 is TGTGCCAGCAGCTTAACAGGGGCTAGCACAGATACGCAGTATTTT. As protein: CASSLTGASTDTQYF.

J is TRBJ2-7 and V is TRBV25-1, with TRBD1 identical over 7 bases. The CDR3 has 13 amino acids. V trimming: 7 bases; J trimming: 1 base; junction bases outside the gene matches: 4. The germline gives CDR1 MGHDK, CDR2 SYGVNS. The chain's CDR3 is CASTGGQSYEQYF. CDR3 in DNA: TGTGCCAGCACAGGGGGACAGTCCTACGAGCAGTACTTC.

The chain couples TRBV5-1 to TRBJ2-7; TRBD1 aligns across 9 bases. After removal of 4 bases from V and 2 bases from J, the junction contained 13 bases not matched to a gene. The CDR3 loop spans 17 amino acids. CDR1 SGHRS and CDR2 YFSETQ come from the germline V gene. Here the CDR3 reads CASSPLPGTGTTYEQYF. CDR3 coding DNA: TGCGCCAGCAGCCCCCTCCCCGGGACAGGGACCACCTACGAGCAGTACTTC.

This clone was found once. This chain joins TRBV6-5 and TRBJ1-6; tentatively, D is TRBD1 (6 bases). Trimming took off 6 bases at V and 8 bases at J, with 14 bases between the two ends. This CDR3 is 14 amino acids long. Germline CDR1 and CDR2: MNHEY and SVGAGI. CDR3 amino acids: CASSPGQYHSPLHF. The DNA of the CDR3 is TGTGCCAGCAGCCCCGGACAGTATCATTCACCCCTCCACTTT.